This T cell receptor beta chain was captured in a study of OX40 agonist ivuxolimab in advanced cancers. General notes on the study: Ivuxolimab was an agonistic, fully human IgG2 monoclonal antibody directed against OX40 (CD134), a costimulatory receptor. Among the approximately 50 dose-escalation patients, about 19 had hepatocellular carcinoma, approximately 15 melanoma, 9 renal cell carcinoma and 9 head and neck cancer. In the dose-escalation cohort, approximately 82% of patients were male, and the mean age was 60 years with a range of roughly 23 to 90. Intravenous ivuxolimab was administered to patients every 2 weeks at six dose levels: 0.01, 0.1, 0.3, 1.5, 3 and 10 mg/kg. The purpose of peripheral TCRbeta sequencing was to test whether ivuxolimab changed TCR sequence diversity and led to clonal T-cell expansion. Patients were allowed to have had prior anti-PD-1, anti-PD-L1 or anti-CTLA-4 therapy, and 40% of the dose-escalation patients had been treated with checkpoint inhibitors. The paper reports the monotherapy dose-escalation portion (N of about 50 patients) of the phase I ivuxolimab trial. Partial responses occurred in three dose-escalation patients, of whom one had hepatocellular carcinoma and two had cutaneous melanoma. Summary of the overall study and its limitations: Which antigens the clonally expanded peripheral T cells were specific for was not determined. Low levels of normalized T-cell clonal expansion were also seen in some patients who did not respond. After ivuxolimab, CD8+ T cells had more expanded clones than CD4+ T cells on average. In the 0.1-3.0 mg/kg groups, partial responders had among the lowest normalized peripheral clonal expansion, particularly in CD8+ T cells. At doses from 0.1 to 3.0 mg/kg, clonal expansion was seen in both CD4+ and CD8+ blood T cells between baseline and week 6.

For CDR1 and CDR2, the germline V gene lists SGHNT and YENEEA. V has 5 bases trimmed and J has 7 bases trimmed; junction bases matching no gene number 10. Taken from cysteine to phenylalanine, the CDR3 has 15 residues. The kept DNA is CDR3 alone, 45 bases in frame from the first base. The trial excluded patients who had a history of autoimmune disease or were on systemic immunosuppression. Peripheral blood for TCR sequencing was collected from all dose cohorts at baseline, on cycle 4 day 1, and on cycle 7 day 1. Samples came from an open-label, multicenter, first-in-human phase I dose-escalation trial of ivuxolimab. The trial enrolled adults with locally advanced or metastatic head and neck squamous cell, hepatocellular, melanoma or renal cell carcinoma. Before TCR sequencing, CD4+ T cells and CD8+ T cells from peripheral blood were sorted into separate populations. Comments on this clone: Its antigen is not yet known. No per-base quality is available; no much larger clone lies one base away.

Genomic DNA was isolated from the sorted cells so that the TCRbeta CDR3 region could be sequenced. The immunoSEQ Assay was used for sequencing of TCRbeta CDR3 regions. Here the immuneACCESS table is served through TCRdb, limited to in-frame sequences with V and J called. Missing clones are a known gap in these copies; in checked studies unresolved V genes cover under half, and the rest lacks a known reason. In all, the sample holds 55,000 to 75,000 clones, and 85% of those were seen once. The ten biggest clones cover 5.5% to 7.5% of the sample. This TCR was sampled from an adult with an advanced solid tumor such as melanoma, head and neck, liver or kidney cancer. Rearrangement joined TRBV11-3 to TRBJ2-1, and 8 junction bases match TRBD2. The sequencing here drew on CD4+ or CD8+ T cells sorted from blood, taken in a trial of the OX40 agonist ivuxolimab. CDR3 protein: CASSHNAGTRNEQFF. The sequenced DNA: TGTGCCAGCAGCCACAACGCCGGGACTAGAAATGAGCAGTTCTTC. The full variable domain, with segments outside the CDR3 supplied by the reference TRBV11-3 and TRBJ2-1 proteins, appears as EAGVVQSPRYKIIEKKQPVAFWCNPISGHNTLYWYLQNLGQGPELLIRYENEEAVDDSQLPKDRFSAERLKGVDSTLKIQPAELGDSAVYLCASSHNAGTRNEQFFGPGTRLTVL.